What follows is one T cell receptor beta chain and its context. Antigen: not known. Germline V gene sequence: CDR1 SGHNT, CDR2 YENEEA. Trimming cost V 4 bases and J 3 bases; bases outside gene matches: 7. CDR3 length: 16 amino acids. These data belong to a study of CD8 T cell repertoires and HIV-1 epitope variants. Study information: Each of Twenty-five Gag and Nef epitope peptides stimulated a separate culture. Control wells had CMV/EBV/flu peptides, negative Ebola AY9, or no peptide. Epitopes were three Gag families plus Nef HW9 and YT9. The baseline condition was 1M T cells left uncultured.

Data came from immunoSEQ multiplex PCR; TCRdb stores just in-frame clones and leaves some out. The data hold 6,000 to 8,000 clones, with around two thirds observed a single time. The receptor was isolated from a male donor with HIV. V and J are TRBV11-3 and TRBJ2-1; 9 nucleotides line up with TRBD1. Source material: cultured CD8+ T cells derived from PBMCs. CDR3 region: CASSSRGQGHYNEQFF. The CDR3 DNA follows: TGTGCCAGCAGCTCGCGGGGACAGGGCCACTACAATGAGCAGTTCTTC.